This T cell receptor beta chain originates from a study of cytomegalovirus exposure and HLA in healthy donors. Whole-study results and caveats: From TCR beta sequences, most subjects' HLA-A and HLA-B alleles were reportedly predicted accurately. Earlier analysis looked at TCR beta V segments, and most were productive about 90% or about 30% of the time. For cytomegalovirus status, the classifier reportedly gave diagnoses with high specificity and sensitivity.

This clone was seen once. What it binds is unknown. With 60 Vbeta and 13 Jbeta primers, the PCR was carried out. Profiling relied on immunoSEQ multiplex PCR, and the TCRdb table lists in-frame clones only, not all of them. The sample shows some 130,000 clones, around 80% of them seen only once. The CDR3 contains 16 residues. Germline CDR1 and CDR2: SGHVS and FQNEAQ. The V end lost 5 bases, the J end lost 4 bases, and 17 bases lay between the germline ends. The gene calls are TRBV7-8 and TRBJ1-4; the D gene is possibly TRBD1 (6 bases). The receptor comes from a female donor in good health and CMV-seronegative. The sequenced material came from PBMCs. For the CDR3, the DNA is TGTGCCAGCAGCAGGAAAGGACAGAGCTTTAATGAAAAACTGTTTTTT. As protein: CASSRKGQSFNEKLFF.